This TCR beta chain was sequenced during a study of control samples from healthy donors and cancer patients. The germline gives CDR1 SEHNR, CDR2 FQNEAQ (reference sequence). The CDR3 consists of 13 residues. V was clipped by 5 bases and J by 3 bases; unmatched bases: 4. Generated by immunoSEQ multiplex PCR, the TCRdb table keeps only in-frame clones and is missing some. The sample holds approximately 150,000 clones; about nine tenths are singletons and the top ten take 4.9%. The gene calls are TRBV7-9 and TRBJ2-7; 7 positions agree with TRBD2. Sequencing was done on a sample of blood. This TCR was recovered from a man between 25 and 39 years old in good health. CDR3 protein: CASSPRTSYEQYF. Written as DNA, the CDR3 is TGTGCCAGCAGCCCGCGGACTAGCTACGAGCAGTACTTC.